This entry is about one T cell receptor beta chain. Its specificity is not known. The data originate from a study of cytomegalovirus exposure and HLA in healthy donors. Study-level findings and limits: Within a later analysis, the majority of CMV-associated TCR beta chains appeared HLA-restricted. Certain sequence variants were highly shared and formed a cluster, and this cluster was likely a sequencing artifact.

This PCR relied on a set of 60 Vbeta primers and 13 Jbeta primers. Sequenced by immunoSEQ multiplex PCR; TCRdb stores in-frame clones only, minus some. The sample contains approximately 50,000 clones, 60% to 85% of which appear only once. Germline V lookup: CDR1 SEHNR, CDR2 FQNEAQ (reference sequence). Trimming at V came to 5 bases and at J to 2 bases, leaving 5 bases not matched to a gene. This CDR3 contains 14 residues. The chain employs TRBV7-9 and TRBJ2-7; 8 bases align to TRBD1. The clonotype was recovered from a man aged 25-45 years in good health and CMV-seropositive. Sequences were obtained from PBMCs. The CDR3 region has the DNA TGTGCCAGCAGCCCCGGACAGGGAGCCTACGAGCAGTACTTC. Translating it yields CASSPGQGAYEQYF.